This TCR beta chain was obtained from a study of radiotherapy plus CTLA-4 blockade in lung cancer. Study outcomes and limitations: Radiotherapy plus ipilimumab was followed by expansion in blood of tumor-derived TCR clones.

A remark on this clone: Its specificity is unknown.

There are 13 residues in the CDR3. Germline CDR1 and CDR2: LNHDA and SQIVND (reference sequence). Trimming removed 1 base from V and 8 bases from J, with 11 bases in between. The protocol was immunoSEQ multiplex PCR, while the TCRdb copy is restricted to in-frame clones and leaves out a portion. Of 90,000 to 130,000 clones in the sample, more than 75% were seen once. The receptor was isolated from a human donor with non-small cell lung cancer that progressed on radiotherapy plus ipilimumab. Some clones in this sample may be carry-over from other donors' samples. The specimen comprised peripheral blood, sampled from a patient treated with radiotherapy plus ipilimumab. The V call is TRBV19, the J call TRBJ1-1, with D uncertain. The CDR3 loop is CASSIARGTEAFF. CDR3 nucleotide sequence: TGTGCCAGTAGTATAGCCCGCGGAACAGAAGCTTTCTTT.